The T cell receptor beta chain described here comes from a study of T cell repertoires in cytomegalovirus infection. This CDR3 is 16 amino acids long. Germline V CDR1 and CDR2: SEHNR, FQNEAQ (reference sequence). V lost 6 bases, J lost 0 bases, and 16 bases lay in between. This clonotype was seen only a few times. TCRdb used MiXCR to reprocess the reads, holding one entry per CDR3 protein. The sample holds around 250,000 distinct CDR3 sequences, about 18% seen once. Sequenced sample: CD8+ T cells from PBMCs. This sequence joins TRBV7-9 and TRBJ2-3, with no clear D. This receptor was identified in a human donor in good health (CMV status not recorded). Some clones in this sample may be carry-over from other donors' samples. The DNA for the CDR3 is TGTGCCAGCAGACCACCGGACGGACCTAGCACAGATACGCAGTATTTT. It translates to CASRPPDGPSTDTQYF.